The T cell receptor beta chain under discussion was sequenced for a study of PD-L1 blockade in urothelial cancer. About the research overall: Prior chemotherapy in patients spanned 0 to 3 regimens.

The V end was cut by 2 bases, the J end by 3 bases, with 14 bases between. Germline-derived CDR1 and CDR2 are SQVTM and ANQGSEA. This CDR3 comprises 15 residues. As to this clone: Its target is not known.

Time point: peripheral blood 6 weeks after treatment start. Pretreatment and on-treatment samples were taken, numbering 1 to 8 per patient. Synthetic templates analogous to TCR were spiked into all PCRs individually. TCRdb keeps only in-frame clones here, not all; method: immunoSEQ multiplex PCR. The sample lists 50,000 to 55,000 clones, 85% to 90% occurring once. Overall study results and limits: Pretreatment clonality of the blood TCR repertoire below the median was predictive of superior survival.

The chain employs TRBV29-1 and TRBJ2-1, with TRBD2 as a possible D gene (6 bases). The input for sequencing was PBMCs, taken around atezolizumab (anti-PD-L1) treatment. The receptor was isolated from a man aged 55-75 years with urothelial cancer. CDR3 DNA: TGCAGCGTTGAATCCCTGAAGGGAGGCTACAATGAGCAGTTCTTC. Its protein is CSVESLKGGYNEQFF.